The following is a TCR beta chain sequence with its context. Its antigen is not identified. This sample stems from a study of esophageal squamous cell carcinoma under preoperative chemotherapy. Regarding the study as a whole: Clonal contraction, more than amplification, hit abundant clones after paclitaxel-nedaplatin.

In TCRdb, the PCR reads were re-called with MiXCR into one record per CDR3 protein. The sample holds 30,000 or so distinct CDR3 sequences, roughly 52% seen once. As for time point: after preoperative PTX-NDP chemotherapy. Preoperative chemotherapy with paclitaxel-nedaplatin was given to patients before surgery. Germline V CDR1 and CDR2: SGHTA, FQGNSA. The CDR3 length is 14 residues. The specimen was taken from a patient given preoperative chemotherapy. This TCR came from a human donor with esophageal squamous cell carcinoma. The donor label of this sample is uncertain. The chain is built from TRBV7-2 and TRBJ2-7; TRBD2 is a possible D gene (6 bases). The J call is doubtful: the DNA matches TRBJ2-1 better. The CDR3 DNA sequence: TGTGCCAGCAGCTTAGGCGGCGGGGTAAATGAGCAGTTCTTC. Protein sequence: CASSLGGGVNEQFF.